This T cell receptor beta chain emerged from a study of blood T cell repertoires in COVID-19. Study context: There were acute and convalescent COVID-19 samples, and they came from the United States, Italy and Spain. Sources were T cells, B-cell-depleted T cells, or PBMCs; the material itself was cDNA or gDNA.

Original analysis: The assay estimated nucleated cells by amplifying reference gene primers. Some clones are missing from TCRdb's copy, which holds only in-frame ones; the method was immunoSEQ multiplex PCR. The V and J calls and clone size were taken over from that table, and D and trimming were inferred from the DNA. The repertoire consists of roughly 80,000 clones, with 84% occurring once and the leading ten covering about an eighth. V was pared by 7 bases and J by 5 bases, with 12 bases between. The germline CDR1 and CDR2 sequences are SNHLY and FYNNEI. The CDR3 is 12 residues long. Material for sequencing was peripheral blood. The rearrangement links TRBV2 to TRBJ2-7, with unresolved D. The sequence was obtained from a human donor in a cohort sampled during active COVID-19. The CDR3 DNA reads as TGTGCCAGCAAGGCGACACCAAACGAGCAGTACTTC. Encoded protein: CASKATPNEQYF.